Below, 15 T cell receptor beta chains from the same sample are listed, as sequenced in a study of read filtering for tumor transcriptome and immune sequencing. The library was built from 400 ng RNA with molecular barcoded adaptors for alpha/delta and beta/gamma chains. TCRdb reprocessed the reads via MiXCR and lists one record per CDR3 protein. Among approximately 93,000 distinct CDR3 sequences listed, roughly 21% were seen once. Material for sequencing was a population of CD138-negative cells sorted from bone marrow. Receptor source: a donor aged 40 or over with multiple myeloma.

The chain has TRBV18 and TRBJ2-7; weak D call: TRBD1 (7 bases). The length of the CDR3 is 15 residues. V shed 3 bases and J shed 3 bases, with 15 bases lying between them. Germline loops: CDR1 KGHSH, CDR2 LQKENI. CDR3 coding DNA: TGTGCCAGCTCACCTGAGGCGGGACAGTTCTACGAGCAGTACTTC. Amino acids: CASSPEAGQFYEQYF.

A few counts support this clonotype. The chain couples TRBV28 to TRBJ2-2, with 13 bases identical to TRBD2. With V trimmed by 7 bases and J by 4 bases, 12 bases remained unmatched. This CDR3 contains 18 residues. CDR1 is MDHEN and CDR2 is SYDVKM in the germline V gene. This chain's CDR3 is CASKLGTSGTWGTGELFF. The DNA of the CDR3 is TGTGCCAGCAAGCTCGGGACTAGCGGGACCTGGGGCACCGGGGAGCTGTTTTTT. Looking up the rest from reference TRBV28 and TRBJ2-2 gives the full variable domain: DVKVTQSSRYLVKRTGEKVFLECVQDMDHENMFWYRQDPGLGLRLIYFSYDVKMKEKGDIPEGYSVSREKKERFSLILESASTNQTSMYLCASKLGTSGTWGTGELFFGEGSRLTVL.

This clonotype was detected ten times or more. The genes are TRBV20-1 and TRBJ1-1; perhaps TRBD1 as D (6 bases). V shed 5 bases and J shed 5 bases, with 18 bases lying between them. Per the germline V gene, CDR1 is DFQATT and CDR2 is SNEGSKA (reference sequence). CDR3 length: 14 amino acids. The CDR3 is CSALPPGGATEAFF. DNA of the CDR3: TGCAGTGCTCTCCCCCCGGGGGGCGCGACTGAAGCTTTCTTT.

This clonotype was counted at least ten times. This chain uses TRBV12-3 or TRBV12-4 with TRBJ2-5; D gene unclear. V gave up 1 base and J gave up 1 base, with 10 bases separating them. The CDR3 consists of 15 residues. The CDR3 nucleotides are TGTGCCAGCAGTTTAGGCGCAGGCCTCCAAGAGACCCAGTACTTC. Amino acids: CASSLGAGLQETQYF.

Of note for this clonotype: A read error may produce the germline difference seen at one junction end. This chain connects TRBV4-2 to TRBJ2-7; D uncertain. CDR3 length: 13 residues. Germline V gene lookup returns CDR1 LGHNA and CDR2 YNFKEQ. The CDR3: CASGQEERYEQYF. The CDR3 nucleotides are TGTGCCAGCGGCCAAGAGGAAAGGTACGAGCAGTACTTC.

This clonotype was recorded many times. The CDR3 is CSALRGGSYNEQFF. For the CDR3, the DNA is TGCAGTGCCTTGAGGGGGGGGTCCTACAATGAGCAGTTCTTC. The genes are TRBV20-1 and TRBJ2-1; tentative D call: TRBD2 (7 bases). The CDR3 contains 14 residues. V was shortened by 6 bases and J by 1 base, with 13 bases between the two germline ends. Germline-derived CDR1 and CDR2 are DFQATT and SNEGSKA (reference sequence).

This clonotype was detected a few times. With a much larger clone just one base away, this may be a read error. The rearrangement uses TRBV20-1 and TRBJ1-4; the D gene is possibly TRBD1 (6 bases). From germline, CDR1 is DFQATT and CDR2 SNEGSKA (reference sequence). Trimming removed 6 bases from V and 3 bases from J, with 14 bases in between. The CDR3 has 14 amino acids. CDR3 sequence: CSAATGNANEKLFF. For the CDR3, the DNA is TGCAGTGCGGCTACAGGGAATGCTAATGAAAAACTGTTTTTT.

This clonotype was observed at least ten times. This rearrangement joins TRBV5-1 to TRBJ2-5; D tentatively fits TRBD1 or TRBD2 (5 bases each). Trimming removed 0 bases at V and 1 base at J, with 13 bases between. The CDR3 extends over 16 amino acids. From germline, CDR1 is SGHRS and CDR2 YFSETQ. The DNA of the CDR3 is TGCGCCAGCAGCTTGGCTAGCAGGGCGGGCCAAGAGACCCAGTACTTC. Translated, it gives CASSLASRAGQETQYF.

This clonotype appeared many times. The chain links TRBV3-1 to TRBJ2-1; D gene ambiguous. Germline loops: CDR1 LGHDT, CDR2 YNNKEL (reference sequence). CDR3 length: 13 residues. The ends were cut back, 1 base at V and 8 bases at J, with 9 bases in the middle. The CDR3 DNA reads as TGTGCCAGCAGCCAAGGCTCCTTCGATGAGCAGTTCTTC. Translation: CASSQGSFDEQFF.

This clonotype was detected only a few times. The chain's CDR3 is CASSSYRNYGYTF. The CDR3, as DNA: TGTGCCAGCTCAAGCTACAGGAACTATGGCTACACCTTC. The V and J genes are TRBV18 and TRBJ1-2; a weak D match, TRBD1 (5 bases). Trimming cost V 5 bases and J 2 bases, with 9 bases left between them. CDR1 is KGHSH and CDR2 is LQKENI in the germline V gene. The length of the CDR3 is 13 residues.

This clonotype has at least ten counts. The rearrangement links TRBV9 to TRBJ2-1; D gene unclear. The CDR3 has 14 amino acids. Germline V gives CDR1 SGDLS, CDR2 YYNGEE. Trimming took off 6 bases at V and 0 bases at J, with 10 bases between the two ends. The CDR3 protein is CASTLGSSYNEQFF. CDR3 coding DNA: TGTGCCAGCACCTTGGGAAGCTCCTACAATGAGCAGTTCTTC.

This clonotype was counted ten times or more. The chain links TRBV7-9 to TRBJ2-3; TRBD1 is a possible D gene (5 bases). Trimming removed 5 bases at V and 5 bases at J, with 14 bases between. The length of the CDR3 is 14 residues. CDR1 SEHNR and CDR2 FQNEAQ come from the germline V gene (reference sequence). The CDR3 spells CASSHGSQGDTQYF. CDR3 nucleotide sequence: TGTGCCAGCAGCCACGGGTCTCAGGGAGATACGCAGTATTTT.

The table lists this clonotype with a count of one. With a much larger clone just one base away, this may be a read error. This rearrangement joins TRBV20-1 to TRBJ2-1, with a tentative D call TRBD2 (6 bases). Per germline, CDR1 DFQATT and CDR2 SNEGSKA (reference sequence). This CDR3 is 12 amino acids long. CDR3 in amino acids: CSASGSYNEQLF. The CDR3 DNA is TGCAGTGCTAGCGGGAGCTACAATGAGCAGCTCTTC.

In its sample, this clonotype was seen many times. V is TRBV7-2 and J is TRBJ2-1, with D unclear. The CDR3 spans 15 residues. Trimming removed 5 bases at V and 9 bases at J, with 20 bases between. Germline assignment: CDR1 SGHTA and CDR2 FQGNSA. The CDR3 region has the DNA TGTGCCAGCAGCCTGGGCAGGTCTATATTGGGTGAGCAGTTCTTC. This encodes CASSLGRSILGEQFF.

Remarks on this clonotype: A much larger clone lies a single base off, so this may be a read error. This chain links TRBV5-1 with TRBJ2-5, with 10 bases aligning to TRBD1. Germline lookup yields CDR1 SGHRS and CDR2 YFSETQ. V lost 0 bases, J lost 7 bases, and 6 bases stayed unmatched. The CDR3 is made up of 15 amino acids. The CDR3 nucleotides are TGCGCCAGCAGCTTGGCCGGGACAGGGGCCGGGACCCAGTACTTC. Amino acids: CASSLAGTGAGTQYF.